This TCR beta chain was found in a study of blood T cell repertoires in COVID-19 (dated by TCRdb to 2018 to 2021). Describing the broader study: Samples from collaborators originated in the United States, Italy and Spain and spanned both the acute and convalescent phases of COVID-19. The material from the prospective study consisted of cDNA or gDNA derived from T cells, B-cell-depleted T cells, or PBMCs. Subjects who had been exposed to COVID-19, were actively infected with it, or had recovered from it provided the deeply sampled blood TCRbeta repertoires that made up the dataset. The repertoires were released in a freely available public database meant as a resource for research on the immune response to SARS-CoV-2. Samples were obtained from the ongoing ImmuneRACE study (first 160 participants) and from over 1,000 subjects provided by 6 global collaborators. Sample metadata almost always included a de-identified subject ID, COVID-19 status, age in years and sex. Where available, HLA class I and class II types were obtained from metadata supplied by the sample provider rather than from assay-based typing.

TCRbeta CDR3 regions were amplified from genomic DNA by means of the immunoSEQ Assay, a bias-controlled multiplex PCR. The study's processing was this. The number of nucleated cells in each sample was estimated from the amplification of reference gene primers within the assay. To quantify the absolute abundance of each unique TCRbeta CDR3 rearrangement, sequence reads were collapsed and filtered. For each sample, productive Simpson clonality was calculated as the square root of Simpson's diversity index over productive rearrangements. This is the immuneACCESS table as TCRdb keeps it, with only in-frame sequences that have V and J called. A part of the clones is gone; compared with another copy, unresolved V genes explain less than half, and the rest is unexplained. V, J and clone size are those of that table, while D and trimming were read from the DNA. Present in this sample are some 100,000 clones, more than 65% of which were seen just once. The top ten constitute around 8% of the sample.

Results and caveats for the whole study, not just this receptor: The amount of clinical and demographic metadata varied by source and participant and was provided uncurated.

Whole blood was collected in K2EDTA tubes by collaborating institutions according to the institutions' own protocols. For TCRbeta analysis, collaborators shipped samples in one of three forms: frozen whole blood, isolated PBMCs, or DNA extracted from either of those sample types. As concerns this clone: Its recognized antigen is unknown. The input lacks base qualities; no much larger clone sits a single base away.

The TCR was taken from a woman at least 80 years old with active or convalescent COVID-19. Material: peripheral blood.

The sequenced DNA is TGTGCCAGCAGCCCAAAACGACTAGCGGGAGGGTACAATGAGCAGTTCTTC. It translates to CASSPKRLAGGYNEQFF. The chain links TRBV7-3 with TRBJ2-1, with 14 bases matching TRBD2. Sequences SGHTA (CDR1) and FQGTGA (CDR2) are obtained from the germline V gene. There are 17 amino acids in the CDR3, from cysteine to phenylalanine inclusive. Just the 51-base CDR3 DNA is kept, in frame starting at base 1. V and J are trimmed by 5 bases and 4 bases, and the gene matches miss 7 bases of the junction.